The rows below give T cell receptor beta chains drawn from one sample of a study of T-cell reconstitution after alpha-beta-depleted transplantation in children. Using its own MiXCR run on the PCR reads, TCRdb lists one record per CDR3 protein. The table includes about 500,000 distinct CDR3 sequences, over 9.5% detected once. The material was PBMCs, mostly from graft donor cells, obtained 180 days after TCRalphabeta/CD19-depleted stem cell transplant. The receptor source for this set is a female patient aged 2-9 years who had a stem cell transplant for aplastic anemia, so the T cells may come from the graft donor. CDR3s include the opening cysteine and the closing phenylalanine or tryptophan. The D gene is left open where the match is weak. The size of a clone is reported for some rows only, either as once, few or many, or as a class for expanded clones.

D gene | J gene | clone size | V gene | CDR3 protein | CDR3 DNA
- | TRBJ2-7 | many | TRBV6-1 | CASSLNPGLLYYEQYF | TGTGCCAGCAGTCTTAACCCGGGACTTCTATACTACGAGCAGTACTTC
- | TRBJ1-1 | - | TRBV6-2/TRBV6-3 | CASRMGTEAFF | TGTGCCAGCAGGATGGGGACTGAAGCTTTCTTT
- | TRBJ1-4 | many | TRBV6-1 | CASRGELTTNEKLFF | TGTGCCAGCAGAGGAGAATTGACAACTAATGAAAAACTGTTTTTT
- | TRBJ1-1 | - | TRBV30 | CAWSVSQGYTEAFF | TGTGCCTGGAGTGTATCCCAGGGGTACACTGAAGCTTTCTTT
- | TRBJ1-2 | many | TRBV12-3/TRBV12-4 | CASSLRTATNYGYTF | TGTGCCAGCAGCTTGCGGACAGCTACCAACTATGGCTACACCTTC
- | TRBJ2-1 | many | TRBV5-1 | CASSLANEQFF | TGCGCCAGCAGCTTGGCCAATGAGCAGTTCTTC
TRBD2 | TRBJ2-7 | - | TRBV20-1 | CSAGLGSGSADEQYF | TGCAGTGCTGGCCTCGGGAGCGGGAGTGCTGACGAGCAGTACTTC
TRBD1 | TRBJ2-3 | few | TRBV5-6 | CASSTGTGGADTQYF | TGTGCCAGCAGCACCGGGACAGGGGGCGCAGATACGCAGTATTTT
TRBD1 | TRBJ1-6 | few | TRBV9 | CASSVGTGGSPLHF | TGTGCCAGCAGCGTGGGAACAGGGGGATCACCCCTCCACTTT
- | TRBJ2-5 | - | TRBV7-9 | CASSLIGGGVYQETQYF | TGTGCCAGCAGCTTAATTGGGGGAGGAGTGTACCAAGAGACCCAGTACTTC
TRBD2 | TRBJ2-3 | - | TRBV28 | CASSLPRSSGRRADTQYF | TGTGCCAGCAGTTTGCCCCGGTCTAGCGGGAGGAGGGCAGATACGCAGTATTTT
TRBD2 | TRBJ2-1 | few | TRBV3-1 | CASSQGAGTSVNNEQFF | TGTGCCAGCAGCCAGGGCGCCGGGACTAGCGTAAACAATGAGCAGTTCTTC
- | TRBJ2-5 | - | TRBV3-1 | CASTSQGRETQYF | TGTGCCAGCACCTCACAGGGTAGAGAGACCCAGTACTTC
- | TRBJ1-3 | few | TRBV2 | CASSTTGNTIYF | TGTGCCAGCAGTACTACTGGAAACACCATATATTTT
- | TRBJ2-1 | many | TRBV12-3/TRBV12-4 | CASSLSQGIYNEQFF | TGTGCCAGCAGTTTAAGTCAGGGGATCTACAATGAGCAGTTCTTC
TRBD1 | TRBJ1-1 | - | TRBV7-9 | CASSPQQGHTEAFF | TGTGCCAGCAGCCCCCAACAGGGGCATACTGAAGCTTTCTTT
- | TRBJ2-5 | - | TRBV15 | CATSRDQRGETQYF | TGTGCCACCAGCAGAGATCAGAGGGGAGAGACCCAGTACTTC
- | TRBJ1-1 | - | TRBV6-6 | CASSYSWGTEAFF | TGTGCCAGCAGTTACTCATGGGGTACTGAAGCTTTCTTT
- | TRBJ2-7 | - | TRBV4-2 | CASSQEPGGGLEQYF | TGTGCCAGCAGCCAAGAACCTGGGGGAGGACTCGAGCAGTACTTC
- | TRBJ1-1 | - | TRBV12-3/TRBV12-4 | CASSLAQFGAEAFF | TGTGCCAGCAGTTTAGCGCAATTTGGAGCTGAAGCTTTCTTT
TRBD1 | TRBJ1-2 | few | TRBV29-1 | CSVVWDRHFYGYTF | TGCAGCGTTGTATGGGACAGGCATTTCTATGGCTACACCTTC
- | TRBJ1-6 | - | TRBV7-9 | CASSRDGSPLHF | TGTGCCAGCAGCAGGGACGGATCACCCCTCCACTTT
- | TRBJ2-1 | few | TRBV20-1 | CSARDTVIRYNEQFF | TGCAGTGCTAGAGATACGGTTATTCGGTACAATGAGCAGTTCTTC
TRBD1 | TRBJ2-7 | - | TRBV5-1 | CASSLAGQGAHKQYF | TGCGCCAGCAGCTTGGCGGGACAGGGGGCGCACAAGCAGTACTTC
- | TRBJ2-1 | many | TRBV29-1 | CSVPSPGEGEQFF | TGCAGCGTTCCCAGTCCAGGGGAGGGTGAGCAGTTCTTC
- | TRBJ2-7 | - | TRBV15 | CATSSPGIATSYEQYF | TGTGCCACCAGCAGTCCCGGGATAGCGACATCCTACGAGCAGTACTTC
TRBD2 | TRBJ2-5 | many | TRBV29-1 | CSVVRGGGETQYF | TGCAGCGTTGTTCGGGGGGGCGGGGAGACCCAGTACTTC
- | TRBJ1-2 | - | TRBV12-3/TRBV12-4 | CASSFLPGANYGYTF | TGTGCCAGCAGTTTCCTGCCGGGAGCGAACTATGGCTACACCTTC